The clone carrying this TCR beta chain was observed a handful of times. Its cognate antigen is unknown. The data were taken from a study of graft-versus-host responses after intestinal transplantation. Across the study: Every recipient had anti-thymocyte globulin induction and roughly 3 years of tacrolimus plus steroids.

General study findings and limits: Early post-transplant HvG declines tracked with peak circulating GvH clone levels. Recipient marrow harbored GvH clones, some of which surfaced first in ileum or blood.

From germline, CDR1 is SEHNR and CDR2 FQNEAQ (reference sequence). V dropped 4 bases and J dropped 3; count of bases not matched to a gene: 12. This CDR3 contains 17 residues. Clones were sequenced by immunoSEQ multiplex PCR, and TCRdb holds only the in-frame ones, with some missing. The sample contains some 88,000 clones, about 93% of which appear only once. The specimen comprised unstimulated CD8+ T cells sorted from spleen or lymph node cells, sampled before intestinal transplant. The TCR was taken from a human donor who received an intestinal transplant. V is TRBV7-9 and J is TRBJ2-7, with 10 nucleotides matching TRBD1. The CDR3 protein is CASSSSRDRGLIYEQYF. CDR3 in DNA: TGTGCCAGCAGCTCGTCCCGGGACAGGGGCCTAATCTACGAGCAGTACTTC.